This T cell receptor beta chain was profiled in a study of radiation and T cells in renal cell carcinoma. Whole-study findings and limits: No pretreatment tumor biopsies were available for baseline clonotypes. In blood, top tumor clones expanded by 2 weeks, shrinking by 4.

With 0 bases clipped from V and 0 bases from J, the junction kept 4 bases outside the gene matches. This CDR3 is 16 amino acids long. Germline lookup yields CDR1 SGHNT and CDR2 YYREEE (reference sequence). Libraries were prepared by immunoSEQ multiplex PCR; TCRdb keeps only in-frame clonotypes and omits some of them. The sample shows roughly 140,000 clones, approximately 88% of them seen only once. To note about this clone: Its antigen remains unknown.

As to time point: blood 2 weeks post-SBRT. Specified treatment: 15 Gy SBRT to primary tumor, nephrectomy 4 weeks later. After SBRT, blood was collected at 2 and 4 weeks, plus baseline. Clear cell pathology was present in this patient's renal cell carcinoma. This chain links TRBV5-4 with TRBJ2-5; 8 bases fit TRBD2. This TCR was sampled from a woman aged 45-65 years with renal cell carcinoma. The sequencing here drew on blood, taken from a patient whose treatment included radiotherapy and nephrectomy. CDR3 residues: CASSLGVSGDQETQYF. The DNA of the CDR3 is TGTGCCAGCAGCTTGGGTGTTAGCGGGGACCAAGAGACCCAGTACTTC.